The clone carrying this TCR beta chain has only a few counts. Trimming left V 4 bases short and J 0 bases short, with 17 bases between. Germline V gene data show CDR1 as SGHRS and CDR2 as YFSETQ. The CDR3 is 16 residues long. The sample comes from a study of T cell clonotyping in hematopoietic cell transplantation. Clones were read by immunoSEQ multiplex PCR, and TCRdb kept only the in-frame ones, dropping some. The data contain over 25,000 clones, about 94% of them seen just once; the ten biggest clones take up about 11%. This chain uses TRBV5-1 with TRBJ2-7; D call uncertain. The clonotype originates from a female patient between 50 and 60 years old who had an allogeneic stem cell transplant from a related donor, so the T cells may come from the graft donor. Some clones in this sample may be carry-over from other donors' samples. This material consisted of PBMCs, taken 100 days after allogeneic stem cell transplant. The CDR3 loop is CASSSTSLRSSYEQYF. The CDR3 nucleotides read TGCGCCAGCAGCAGCACCAGTCTTCGGAGCTCCTACGAGCAGTACTTC.